This T cell receptor beta chain appears in the sequencing data of a study of T cell responses to AZD1222 COVID-19 vaccine. The V and J ends lost 3 bases and 2 bases, in that order; junction bases with no gene match: 5. Per the germline V gene, CDR1 is MGHRA and CDR2 is YSYEKL. CDR3 length: 16 amino acids. Study-wide findings and caveats: Among those given AZD1222, only six were seropositive at baseline. The donors showed a predominance of white British ancestry and of females, with possible underestimation of clonal diversity.

Researchers grouped second doses given at about 4 or about 12 weeks into one pool. Concerning this clone itself: The antigen is unknown.

The assay was immunoSEQ multiplex PCR, and TCRdb's table has in-frame clones only and misses some. The table has over 50,000 clones, roughly 90% seen once. The sample here was peripheral blood, taken 28 days after the second AZD1222 dose. V and J are TRBV4-1 and TRBJ1-2; 11 bases are a match to TRBD1. The TCR was taken from an adult who received the AZD1222 COVID-19 vaccine. CDR3 sequence: CASSHFRDRGNYGYTF. Here the CDR3 DNA reads TGCGCCAGCAGCCACTTTCGGGACAGGGGGAACTATGGCTACACCTTC.